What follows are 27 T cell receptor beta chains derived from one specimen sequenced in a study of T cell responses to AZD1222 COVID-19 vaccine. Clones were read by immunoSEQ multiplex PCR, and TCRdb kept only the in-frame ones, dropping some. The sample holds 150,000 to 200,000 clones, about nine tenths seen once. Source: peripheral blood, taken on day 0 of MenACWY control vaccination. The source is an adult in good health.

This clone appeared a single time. The CDR3 spells CSAKGANEQFF. The CDR3 DNA is TGCAGTGCCAAGGGCGCCAATGAGCAGTTCTTC. This chain joins TRBV20-1 and TRBJ2-1; D is ambiguous. V was clipped by 6 bases and J by 6 bases, with 9 bases between them. The CDR3 spans 11 residues. The V gene's germline CDR1 is DFQATT and CDR2 SNEGSKA (reference sequence).

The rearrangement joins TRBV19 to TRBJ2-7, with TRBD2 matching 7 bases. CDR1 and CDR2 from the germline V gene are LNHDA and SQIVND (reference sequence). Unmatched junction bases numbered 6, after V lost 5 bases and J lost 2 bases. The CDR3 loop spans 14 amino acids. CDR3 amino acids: CASSSLAVPYEQYF. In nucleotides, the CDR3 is TGTGCCAGTAGTTCCCTAGCGGTTCCCTACGAGCAGTACTTC.

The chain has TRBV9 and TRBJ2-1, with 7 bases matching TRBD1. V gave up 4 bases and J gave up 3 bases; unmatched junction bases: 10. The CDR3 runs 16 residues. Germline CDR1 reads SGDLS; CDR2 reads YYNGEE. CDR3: CASSQDTGVLYNEQFF. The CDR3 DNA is TGTGCCAGCAGCCAGGATACAGGGGTTCTCTACAATGAGCAGTTCTTC.

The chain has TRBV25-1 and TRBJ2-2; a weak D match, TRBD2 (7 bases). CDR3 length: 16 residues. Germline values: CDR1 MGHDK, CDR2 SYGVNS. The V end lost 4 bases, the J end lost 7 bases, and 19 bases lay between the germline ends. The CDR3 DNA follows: TGTGCCAGCAGTGCCCGGGAGGCCCAAGGGGGCGGGGAGCTGTTTTTT. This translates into CASSAREAQGGGELFF. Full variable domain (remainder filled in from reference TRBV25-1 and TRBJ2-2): EADIYQTPRYLVIGTGKKITLECSQTMGHDKMYWYQQDPGMELHLIHYSYGVNSTEKGDLSSESTVSRIRTEHFPLTLESARPSHTSQYLCASSAREAQGGGELFFGEGSRLTVL.

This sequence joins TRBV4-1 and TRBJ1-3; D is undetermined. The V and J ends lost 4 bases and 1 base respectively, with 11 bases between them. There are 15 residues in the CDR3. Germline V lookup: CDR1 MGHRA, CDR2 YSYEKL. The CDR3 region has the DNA TGCGCCAGCAGCCCCGACCGACTATCTGGAAACACCATATATTTT. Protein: CASSPDRLSGNTIYF.

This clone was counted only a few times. In nucleotides, the CDR3 is TGCGCCAGCAGCTTGGATCACAGGGCGGACTATGGCTACACCTTC. This translates into CASSLDHRADYGYTF. V and J are TRBV5-1 and TRBJ1-2; possible D gene TRBD1, 6 bases. Looked up from germline, CDR1 is SGHRS and CDR2 is YFSETQ. The CDR3 sequence is 15 residues long. V lost 0 bases to trimming and J lost 3 bases, with 12 bases between them.

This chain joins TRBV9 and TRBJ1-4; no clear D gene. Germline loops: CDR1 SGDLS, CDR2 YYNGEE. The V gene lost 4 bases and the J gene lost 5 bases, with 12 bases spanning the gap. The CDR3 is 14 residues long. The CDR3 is CASSPSDLNEKLFF. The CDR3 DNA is TGTGCCAGCAGCCCTTCGGACCTAAATGAAAAACTGTTTTTT.

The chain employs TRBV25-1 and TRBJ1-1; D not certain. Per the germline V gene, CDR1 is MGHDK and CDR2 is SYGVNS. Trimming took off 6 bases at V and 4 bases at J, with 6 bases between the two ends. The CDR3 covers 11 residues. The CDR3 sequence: CASSDPTEAFF. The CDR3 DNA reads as TGTGCCAGCAGCGACCCCACTGAAGCTTTCTTT.

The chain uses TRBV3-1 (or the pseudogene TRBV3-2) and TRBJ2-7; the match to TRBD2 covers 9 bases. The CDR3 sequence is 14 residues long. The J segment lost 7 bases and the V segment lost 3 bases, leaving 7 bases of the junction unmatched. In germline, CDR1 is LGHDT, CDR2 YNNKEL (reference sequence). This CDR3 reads CASSQREGQWEQYF. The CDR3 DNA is TGTGCCAGCAGCCAGCGGGAGGGCCAATGGGAGCAGTACTTC.

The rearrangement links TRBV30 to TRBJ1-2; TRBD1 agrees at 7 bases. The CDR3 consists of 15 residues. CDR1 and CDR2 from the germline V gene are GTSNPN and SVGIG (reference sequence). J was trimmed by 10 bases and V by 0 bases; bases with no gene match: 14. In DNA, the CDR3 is TGTGCCTGGAGTGTTCGTCCCGGGACAGCTGGGGACTACACCTTC. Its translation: CAWSVRPGTAGDYTF.

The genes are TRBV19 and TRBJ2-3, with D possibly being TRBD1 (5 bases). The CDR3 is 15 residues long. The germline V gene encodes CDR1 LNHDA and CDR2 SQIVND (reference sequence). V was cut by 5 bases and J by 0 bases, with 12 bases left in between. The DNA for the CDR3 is TGTGCCAGTAGTTTGACCAGGGTGAGCACAGATACGCAGTATTTT. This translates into CASSLTRVSTDTQYF. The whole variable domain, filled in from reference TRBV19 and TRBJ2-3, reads DGGITQSPKYLFRKEGQNVTLSCEQNLNHDAMYWYRQDPGQGLRLIYYSQIVNDFQKGDIAEGYSVSREKKESFPLTVTSAQKNPTAFYLCASSLTRVSTDTQYFGPGTRLTVL.

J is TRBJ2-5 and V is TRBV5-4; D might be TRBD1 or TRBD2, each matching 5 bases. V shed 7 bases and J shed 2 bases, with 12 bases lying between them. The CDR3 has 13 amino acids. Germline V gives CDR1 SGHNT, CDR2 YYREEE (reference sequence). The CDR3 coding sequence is TGTGCCAGCGGGGTGGGGGAGCAAGAGACCCAGTACTTC. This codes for CASGVGEQETQYF.

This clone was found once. CDR3 coding DNA: TGTGCCTGGAACTCCGGGTCCACCCGTGGTGAAAAACTGTTTTTT. Protein product: CAWNSGSTRGEKLFF. V and J are TRBV30 and TRBJ1-4; D gene ambiguous. The germline V and J ends were trimmed by 4 bases and 7 bases, with 19 bases remaining between them. Germline V gene lookup returns CDR1 GTSNPN and CDR2 SVGIG (reference sequence). This CDR3 contains 15 residues.

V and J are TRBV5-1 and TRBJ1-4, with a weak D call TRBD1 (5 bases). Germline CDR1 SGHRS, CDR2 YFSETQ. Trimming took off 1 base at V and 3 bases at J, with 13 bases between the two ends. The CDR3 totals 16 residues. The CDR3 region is CASSLTGRGANEKLFF. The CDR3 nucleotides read TGCGCCAGCAGCTTGACAGGACGGGGAGCTAATGAAAAACTGTTTTTT.

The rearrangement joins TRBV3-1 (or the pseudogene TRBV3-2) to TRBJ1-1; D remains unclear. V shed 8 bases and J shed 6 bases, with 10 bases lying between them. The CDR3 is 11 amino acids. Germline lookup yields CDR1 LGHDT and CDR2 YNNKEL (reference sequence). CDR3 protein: CASRRGSEAFF. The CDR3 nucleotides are TGTGCCAGCCGCCGGGGATCTGAAGCTTTCTTT.

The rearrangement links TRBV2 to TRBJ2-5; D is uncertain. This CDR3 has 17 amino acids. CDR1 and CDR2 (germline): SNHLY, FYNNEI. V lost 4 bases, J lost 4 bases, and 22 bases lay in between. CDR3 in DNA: TGTGCCAGCAGTGTTCATCACTTGAGCTCTACCCCAGAGACCCAGTACTTC. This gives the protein CASSVHHLSSTPETQYF.

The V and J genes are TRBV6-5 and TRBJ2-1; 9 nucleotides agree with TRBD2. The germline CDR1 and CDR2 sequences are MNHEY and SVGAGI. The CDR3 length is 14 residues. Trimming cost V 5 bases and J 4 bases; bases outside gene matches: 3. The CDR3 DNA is TGTGCCAGCAGTCCTAGCGGGGTATACAATGAGCAGTTCTTC. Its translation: CASSPSGVYNEQFF.

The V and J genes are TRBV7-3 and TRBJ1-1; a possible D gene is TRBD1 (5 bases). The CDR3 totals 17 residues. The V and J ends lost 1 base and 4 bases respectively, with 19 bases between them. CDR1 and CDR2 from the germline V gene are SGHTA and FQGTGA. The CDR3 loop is CASSLIGAGAPPTEAFF. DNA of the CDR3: TGTGCCAGCAGCTTAATTGGGGCCGGGGCCCCCCCCACTGAAGCTTTCTTT.

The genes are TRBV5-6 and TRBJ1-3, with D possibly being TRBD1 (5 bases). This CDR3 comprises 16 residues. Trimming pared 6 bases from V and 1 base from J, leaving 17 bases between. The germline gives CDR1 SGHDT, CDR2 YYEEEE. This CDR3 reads CASTMDRGSSGNTIYF. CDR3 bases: TGTGCCAGCACCATGGATAGGGGCTCGTCTGGAAACACCATATATTTT.

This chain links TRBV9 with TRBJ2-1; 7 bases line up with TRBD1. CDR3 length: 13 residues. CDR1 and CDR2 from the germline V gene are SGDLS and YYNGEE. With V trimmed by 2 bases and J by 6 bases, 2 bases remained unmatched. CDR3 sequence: CASSVRTGNEQFF. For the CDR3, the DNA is TGTGCCAGCAGCGTCCGGACAGGCAATGAGCAGTTCTTC.

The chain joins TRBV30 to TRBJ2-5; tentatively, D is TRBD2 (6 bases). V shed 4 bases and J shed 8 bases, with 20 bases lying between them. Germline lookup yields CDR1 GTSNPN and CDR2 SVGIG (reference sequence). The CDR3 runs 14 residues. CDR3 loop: CAWTASAVQGTQYF. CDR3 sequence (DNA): TGTGCCTGGACGGCTAGCGCGGTACAAGGAACCCAGTACTTC.

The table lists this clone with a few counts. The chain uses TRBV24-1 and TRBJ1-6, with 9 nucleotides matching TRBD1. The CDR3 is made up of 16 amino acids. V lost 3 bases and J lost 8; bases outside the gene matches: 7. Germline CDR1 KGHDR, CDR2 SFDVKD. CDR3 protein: CATSDPRTGEDSPLHF. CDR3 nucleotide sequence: TGTGCCACCAGTGATCCTAGGACAGGGGAAGATTCACCCCTCCACTTT.

The CDR3 region has the DNA TGTGCCAGCAGCCGGACCCCCTCAGAGGCCAATTCCTACGAGCAGTACTTC. Amino acids: CASSRTPSEANSYEQYF. V gene TRBV7-6 combines with J gene TRBJ2-7, with D hard to call. CDR1 is SGHVS, CDR2 FNYEAQ, per germline. V was trimmed by 5 bases and J by 1 base, leaving 21 bases between them. This CDR3 is 17 amino acids long. The complete variable domain, with remaining parts taken from reference TRBV7-6 and TRBJ2-7, reads GAGVSQSPRYKVTKRGQDVALRCDPISGHVSLYWYRQALGQGPEFLTYFNYEAQQDKSGLPNDRFSAERPEGSISTLTIQRTEQRDSAMYRCASSRTPSEANSYEQYFGPGTRLTVT.

For the CDR3, the DNA is TGTGCCATCAGTGAGTCTGGGACAGGGGTCCAAGAGACCCAGTACTTC. Its translation is CAISESGTGVQETQYF. The chain recombines TRBV10-3 with TRBJ2-5; TRBD1 matches 10 bases. CDR1 and CDR2 (germline): ENHRY, SYGVKD. J was trimmed by 1 base and V by 0 bases; bases with no gene match: 2. CDR3 size: 16 residues.

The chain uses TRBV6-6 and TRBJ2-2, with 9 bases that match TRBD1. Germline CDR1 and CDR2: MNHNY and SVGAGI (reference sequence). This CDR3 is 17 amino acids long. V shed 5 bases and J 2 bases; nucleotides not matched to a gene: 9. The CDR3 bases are TGTGCCAGCAGTCCCGACGACAGGGGGGCTAACACCGGGGAGCTGTTTTTT. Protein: CASSPDDRGANTGELFF.

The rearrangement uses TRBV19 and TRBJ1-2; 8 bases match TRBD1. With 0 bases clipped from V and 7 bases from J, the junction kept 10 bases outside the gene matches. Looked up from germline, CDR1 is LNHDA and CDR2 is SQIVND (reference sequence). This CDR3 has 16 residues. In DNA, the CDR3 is TGTGCCAGTAGTATAGATCCGCCAGGGGGCTATGGTGGCTACACCTTC. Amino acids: CASSIDPPGGYGGYTF.

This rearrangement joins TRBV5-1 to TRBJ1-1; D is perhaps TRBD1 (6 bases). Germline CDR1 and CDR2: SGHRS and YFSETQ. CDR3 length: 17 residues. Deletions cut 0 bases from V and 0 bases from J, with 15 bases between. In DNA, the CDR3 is TGCGCCAGCAGCTTGGGGACAGCTTTCGACCTGAACACTGAAGCTTTCTTT. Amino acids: CASSLGTAFDLNTEAFF.